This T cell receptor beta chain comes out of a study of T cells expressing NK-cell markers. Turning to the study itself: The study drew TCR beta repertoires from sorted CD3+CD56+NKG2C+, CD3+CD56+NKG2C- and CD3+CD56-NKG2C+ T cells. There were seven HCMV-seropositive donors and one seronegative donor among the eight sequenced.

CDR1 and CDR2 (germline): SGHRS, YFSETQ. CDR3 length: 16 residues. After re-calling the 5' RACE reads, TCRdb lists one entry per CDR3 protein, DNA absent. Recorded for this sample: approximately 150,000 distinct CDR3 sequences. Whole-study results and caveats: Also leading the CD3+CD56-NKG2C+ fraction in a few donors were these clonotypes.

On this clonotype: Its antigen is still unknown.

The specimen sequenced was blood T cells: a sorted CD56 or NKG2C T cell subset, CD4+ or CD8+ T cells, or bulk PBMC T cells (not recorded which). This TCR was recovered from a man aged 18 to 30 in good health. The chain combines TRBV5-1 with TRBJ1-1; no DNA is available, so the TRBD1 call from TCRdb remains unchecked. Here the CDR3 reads CASSLASRGLYTEAFF.